A single sample gave rise to the 23 T cell receptor beta chains below, sequenced in a study of cytomegalovirus exposure and HLA in healthy donors. Here immunoSEQ multiplex PCR was the method, and the copy in TCRdb shows in-frame clones only, minus some. The sample includes roughly 220,000 clones, 90% to 95% of them seen just once. The specimen sequenced was PBMCs. All receptors come from a woman aged 18-29 years in good health and CMV-seronegative.

V is TRBV27 and J is TRBJ1-4, with D unclear. The CDR3 consists of 15 residues. Germline-derived CDR1 and CDR2 are MNHEY and SMNVEV (reference sequence). Trimming left V 5 bases short and J 4 bases short, with 14 bases between. The CDR3, as DNA: TGTGCCAGCAGTGTGATGGGCCAGTTTAATGAAAAACTGTTTTTT. It encodes CASSVMGQFNEKLFF.

The V and J genes are TRBV2 and TRBJ1-1, with D maybe TRBD1 (5 bases). V lost 7 bases and J 0 bases, leaving 12 bases between the germline ends. The germline gives CDR1 SNHLY, CDR2 FYNNEI. The CDR3 has 14 amino acids. The CDR3 coding sequence is TGTGCCAGCAAATTGGGGGGAATGAACACTGAAGCTTTCTTT. It codes for CASKLGGMNTEAFF.

The rearrangement uses TRBV19 and TRBJ1-3, with D possibly being TRBD1 (6 bases). The ends were cut back, 0 bases at V and 0 bases at J, with 9 bases in the middle. CDR3 length: 16 amino acids. Per germline, CDR1 LNHDA and CDR2 SQIVND (reference sequence). The CDR3 sequence: CASSIDRTVSGNTIYF. DNA of the CDR3: TGTGCCAGTAGTATAGATCGGACAGTCTCTGGAAACACCATATATTTT.

This rearrangement joins TRBV10-3 to TRBJ2-2; 7 bases map to TRBD1. Germline V gives CDR1 ENHRY, CDR2 SYGVKD. The CDR3 spans 15 residues. V shed 4 bases and J 3 bases; nucleotides not matched to a gene: 5. The CDR3 nucleotides are TGTGCCATCAGTGCCGGGACAGACTACACCGGGGAGCTGTTTTTT. Translated, it gives CAISAGTDYTGELFF.

This chain joins TRBV30 and TRBJ1-4; a weak D match, TRBD1 (5 bases). The CDR3 totals 14 residues. Trimming removed 4 bases from V and 0 bases from J, with 9 bases in between. CDR1 GTSNPN and CDR2 SVGIG come from the germline V gene (reference sequence). The CDR3: CAWKGTPTNEKLFF. The CDR3 DNA is TGTGCCTGGAAAGGGACTCCAACTAATGAAAAACTGTTTTTT. Variable domain in full (rest from reference TRBV30 and TRBJ1-4): SQTIHQWPATLVQPVGSPLSLECTVEGTSNPNLYWYRQAAGRGLQLLFYSVGIGQISSEVPQNLSASRPQDRQFILSSKKLLLSDSGFYLCAWKGTPTNEKLFFGSGTQLSVL.

This chain uses TRBV11-1 with TRBJ2-7, with 9 positions matching TRBD1. The germline CDR1 and CDR2 sequences are SGHAT and FQDESV (reference sequence). Germline trimming cut 1 base from V and 7 bases from J; bases unmatched to any gene: 5. The length of the CDR3 is 14 residues. Here the CDR3 reads CASSLVGTGKEQYF. CDR3 DNA sequence: TGTGCCAGCAGCTTAGTCGGGACAGGGAAAGAGCAGTACTTC.

V is TRBV30 and J is TRBJ1-6; 7 nucleotides agree with TRBD1. There are 14 residues in the CDR3. Germline V lookup: CDR1 GTSNPN, CDR2 SVGIG (reference sequence). V dropped 2 bases and J dropped 13; count of bases not matched to a gene: 11. CDR3 coding DNA: TGTGCCTGGAGTAGTGGGGGCGCAGGGGGTCCCCTCCACTTT. It codes for CAWSSGGAGGPLHF.

This chain connects TRBV2 to TRBJ1-2, with 11 bases lining up with TRBD1. The CDR3 covers 15 residues. Germline CDR1 and CDR2: SNHLY and FYNNEI. After removal of 10 bases from V and 1 base from J, the junction contained 8 bases not matched to a gene. In DNA form, the CDR3 reads TGTGCCACCGCGAGGGACAGGGGGTTTAACTATGGCTACACCTTC. Residues: CATARDRGFNYGYTF.

The V gene is TRBV6-5, the J gene TRBJ1-4, with unresolved D. The V gene lost 6 bases and the J gene lost 6 bases, with 11 bases spanning the gap. Germline V gene lookup returns CDR1 MNHEY and CDR2 SVGAGI. The CDR3 runs to 13 residues. The CDR3 loop reads CASSRRRDEKLFF. In DNA, the CDR3 is TGTGCCAGCAGCCGGAGGAGGGATGAAAAACTGTTTTTT.

V is TRBV9 and J is TRBJ2-5, with 10 nucleotides matching TRBD2. V trimming: 3 bases; J trimming: 5 bases; junction bases outside the gene matches: 10. Germline V lookup: CDR1 SGDLS, CDR2 YYNGEE. The CDR3 has 16 amino acids. In DNA form, the CDR3 reads TGTGCCAGCAGCGCCCGTCTAGCGGGAGCGGGGGAGACCCAGTACTTC. Its protein is CASSARLAGAGETQYF.

The chain uses TRBV5-1 and TRBJ2-7; D uncertain. Trimming pared 2 bases from V and 5 bases from J, leaving 11 bases between. The CDR3 is 13 residues long. The germline V gene has CDR1 SGHRS and CDR2 YFSETQ. CDR3 nucleotides: TGCGCCAGCAGCTTAGGCCCTAGGAACGAGCAGTACTTC. Translating it yields CASSLGPRNEQYF.

This sequence joins TRBV10-2 and TRBJ1-2, with 8 bases that match TRBD1. Per germline, CDR1 WSHSY and CDR2 SAAADI. This CDR3 is 15 amino acids long. Unmatched junction bases numbered 7, after V lost 3 bases and J lost 4 bases. CDR3 region: CASSDLDRGTYGYTF. The CDR3 nucleotides read TGCGCCAGCAGTGACCTCGACAGGGGTACCTATGGCTACACCTTC.

A single count supports this clone. The chain is built from TRBV2 and TRBJ1-4, with a weak D call TRBD1 (5 bases). This CDR3 region has 16 residues. The V and J ends lost 2 bases and 7 bases respectively, with 17 bases between them. Germline V gene sequence: CDR1 SNHLY, CDR2 FYNNEI. CDR3 in DNA: TGTGCCAGCAGTGAATTGATGGGCGGAACAGGTGAAAAACTGTTTTTT. Translation: CASSELMGGTGEKLFF.

The genes are TRBV10-3 and TRBJ1-1; D gene uncertain. CDR1 is ENHRY and CDR2 is SYGVKD in the germline V gene. The CDR3 is 11 amino acids. The V and J ends lost 6 bases and 8 bases respectively, with 10 bases between them. The CDR3 region has the DNA TGTGCCATCAGCACCGGTCGAGAAGCTTTCTTT. Protein sequence: CAISTGREAFF.

The chain joins TRBV4-2 to TRBJ2-2, with 13 bases matching TRBD2. The CDR3 runs to 18 residues. Germline V gene sequence: CDR1 LGHNA, CDR2 YNFKEQ. J lost 2 bases, V lost 2 bases, and 5 bases had no gene match. CDR3 bases: TGTGCCAGCAGCCAACCGGGACTAGCGGGACCCAACACCGGGGAGCTGTTTTTT. Translated, it gives CASSQPGLAGPNTGELFF.

The J gene is TRBJ1-4, the V gene TRBV28; D is possibly TRBD1 (5 bases). Germline values: CDR1 MDHEN, CDR2 SYDVKM. This CDR3 has 14 residues. The V end was cut by 9 bases, the J end by 3 bases, with 14 bases between. In nucleotides, the CDR3 is TGTGCCAGTTTATCGCAGGGTGCTAATGAAAAACTGTTTTTT. It specifies CASLSQGANEKLFF. Full variable domain (rest looked up from reference TRBV28 and TRBJ1-4): DVKVTQSSRYLVKRTGEKVFLECVQDMDHENMFWYRQDPGLGLRLIYFSYDVKMKEKGDIPEGYSVSREKKERFSLILESASTNQTSMYLCASLSQGANEKLFFGSGTQLSVL.

The genes are TRBV30 and TRBJ1-5; 7 bases match TRBD1. The germline gives CDR1 GTSNPN, CDR2 SVGIG (reference sequence). This CDR3 has 12 amino acids. With V trimmed by 5 bases and J by 4 bases, 2 bases remained unmatched. CDR3 in amino acids: CAWGQDNQPQHF. In DNA form, the CDR3 reads TGTGCCTGGGGACAGGATAATCAGCCCCAGCATTTT.

CDR3 coding DNA: TGTGCCAGCAGTTTACACAGGGGAAGGGGAAACACCATATATTTT. Amino acid sequence: CASSLHRGRGNTIYF. V usage is TRBV28 and J usage is TRBJ1-3, with TRBD1 matching over 7 bases. The CDR3 has 15 residues. From germline, CDR1 is MDHEN and CDR2 SYDVKM. V was pared by 2 bases and J by 4 bases, with 5 bases of the junction left unmatched.

The rearrangement links TRBV7-9 to TRBJ2-2, with 9 nucleotides matching TRBD2. The CDR3 covers 17 residues. The germline V gene encodes CDR1 SEHNR and CDR2 FQNEAQ (reference sequence). The V segment lost 1 base and the J segment 7 bases; nucleotides outside the gene matches: 10. The CDR3 bases are TGTGCCAGCAGCTTAGGAGTGGCGGGACTAGCAGTCGGGGAGCTGTTTTTT. It is translated as CASSLGVAGLAVGELFF.

CDR3 bases: TGTGCCAGCAGTTTATCCGGCGGAAGAAACACTGAAGCTTTCTTT. Protein sequence: CASSLSGGRNTEAFF. The chain uses TRBV28 and TRBJ1-1; no clear D gene. Germline CDR1 is MDHEN and CDR2 is SYDVKM. CDR3 size: 15 residues. Trimming stripped 1 base from V and 2 bases from J, with 11 bases between.

The J gene is TRBJ1-1, the V gene TRBV19; 7 positions match TRBD1. This CDR3 comprises 13 residues. Per germline, CDR1 LNHDA and CDR2 SQIVND (reference sequence). The V gene end was trimmed by 2 bases and the J gene end by 8 bases; junction bases not matched to a gene: 5. The CDR3 reads CASSIRQGVEAFF. The CDR3, as DNA: TGTGCCAGTAGTATAAGGCAGGGGGTAGAAGCTTTCTTT.

To note about this clone: A read error may account for a junction end that differs from germline. The V call is TRBV7-2, the J call TRBJ1-1; D gene ambiguous. CDR1 is SGHTA and CDR2 is FQGNSA in the germline V gene. This CDR3 comprises 10 residues. CDR3 in DNA: TGTGCCAGCAGCTTAGTATCAGCGGAGTTT. Translation gives CASSLVSAEF.

The V call is TRBV27, the J call TRBJ1-5, with a weak D call TRBD1 (5 bases). CDR1 MNHEY and CDR2 SMNVEV come from the germline V gene (reference sequence). V gave up 5 bases and J gave up 4 bases, with 12 bases separating them. This CDR3 has 14 residues. CDR3 loop: CASSPLNRNQPQHF. CDR3 in DNA: TGTGCCAGCAGTCCATTAAACAGGAATCAGCCCCAGCATTTT.